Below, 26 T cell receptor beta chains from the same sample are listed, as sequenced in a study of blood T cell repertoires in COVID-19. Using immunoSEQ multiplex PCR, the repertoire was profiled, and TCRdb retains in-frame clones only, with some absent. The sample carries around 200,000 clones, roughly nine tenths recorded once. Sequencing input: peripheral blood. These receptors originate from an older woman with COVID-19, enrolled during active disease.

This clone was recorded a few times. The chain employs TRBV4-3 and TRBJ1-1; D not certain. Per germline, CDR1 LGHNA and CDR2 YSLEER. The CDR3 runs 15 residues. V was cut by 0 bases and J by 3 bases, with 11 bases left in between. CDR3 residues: CASSQEARGYTEAFF. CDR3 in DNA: TGCGCCAGCAGCCAAGAGGCACGAGGATACACTGAAGCTTTCTTT.

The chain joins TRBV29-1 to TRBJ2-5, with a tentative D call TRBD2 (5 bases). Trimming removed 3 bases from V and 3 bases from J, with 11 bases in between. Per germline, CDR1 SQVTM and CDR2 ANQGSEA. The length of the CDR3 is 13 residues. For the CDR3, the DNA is TGCAGCGTTGACAGGAGGCCGGAAGAGACCCAGTACTTC. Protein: CSVDRRPEETQYF.

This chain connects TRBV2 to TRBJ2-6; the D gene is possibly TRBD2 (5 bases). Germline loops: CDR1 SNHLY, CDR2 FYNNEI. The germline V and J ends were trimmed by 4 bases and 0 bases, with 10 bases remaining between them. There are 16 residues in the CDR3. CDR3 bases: TGTGCCAGCAGTGTAGGAGGTTTCTCTGGGGCCAACGTCCTGACTTTC. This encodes CASSVGGFSGANVLTF.

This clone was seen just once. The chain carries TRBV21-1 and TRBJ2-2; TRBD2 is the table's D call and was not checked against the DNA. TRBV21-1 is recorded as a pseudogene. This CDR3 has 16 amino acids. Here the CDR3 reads CAPKGGGIANTGELFF. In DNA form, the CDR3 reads TGTGCACCTAAAGGTGGCGGGATCGCGAACACCGGGGAGCTGTTTTTT.

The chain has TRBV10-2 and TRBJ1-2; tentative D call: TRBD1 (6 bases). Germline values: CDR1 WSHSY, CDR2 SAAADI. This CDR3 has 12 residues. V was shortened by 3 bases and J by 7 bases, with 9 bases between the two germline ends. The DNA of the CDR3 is TGCGCCAGCAGTGACAGGGGTGGTGGCTACACCTTC. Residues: CASSDRGGGYTF.

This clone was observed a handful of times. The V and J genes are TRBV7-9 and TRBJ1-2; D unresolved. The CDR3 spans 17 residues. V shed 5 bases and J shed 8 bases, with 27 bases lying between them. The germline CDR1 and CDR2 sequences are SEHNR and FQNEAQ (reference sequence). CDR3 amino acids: CASSLKPRHERPEGYTF. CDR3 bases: TGTGCCAGCAGCCTCAAGCCCAGACATGAACGACCGGAAGGCTACACCTTC.

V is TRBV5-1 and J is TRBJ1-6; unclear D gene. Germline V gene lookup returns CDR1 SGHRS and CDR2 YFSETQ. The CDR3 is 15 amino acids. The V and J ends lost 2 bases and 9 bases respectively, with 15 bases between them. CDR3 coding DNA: TGCGCCAGCAGCTTAGCCAGGCTCCCGAGTTCACCCCTCCACTTT. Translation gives CASSLARLPSSPLHF.

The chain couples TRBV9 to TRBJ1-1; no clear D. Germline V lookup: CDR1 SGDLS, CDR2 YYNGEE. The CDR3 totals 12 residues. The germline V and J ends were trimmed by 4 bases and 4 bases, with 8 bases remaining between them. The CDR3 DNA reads TGTGCCAGCAGCCCTTTGCGCACTGAAGCTTTCTTT. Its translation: CASSPLRTEAFF.

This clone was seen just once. The CDR3, as DNA: TGTGCCAGCAGCTTCCGACAGGGCGGAGGGGAGACCCAGTACTTC. Amino acids: CASSFRQGGGETQYF. The V and J genes are TRBV7-2 and TRBJ2-5; perhaps TRBD1 as D (7 bases). Trimming removed 3 bases from V and 5 bases from J, with 16 bases in between. The germline V gene has CDR1 SGHTA and CDR2 FQGNSA. The CDR3 contains 15 residues.

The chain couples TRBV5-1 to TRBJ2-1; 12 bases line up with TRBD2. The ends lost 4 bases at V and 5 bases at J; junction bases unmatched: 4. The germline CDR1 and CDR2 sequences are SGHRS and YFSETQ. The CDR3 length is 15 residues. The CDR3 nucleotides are TGCGCCAGCAGCGCCGGACTAGCGGGGAACAATGAGCAGTTCTTC. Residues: CASSAGLAGNNEQFF.

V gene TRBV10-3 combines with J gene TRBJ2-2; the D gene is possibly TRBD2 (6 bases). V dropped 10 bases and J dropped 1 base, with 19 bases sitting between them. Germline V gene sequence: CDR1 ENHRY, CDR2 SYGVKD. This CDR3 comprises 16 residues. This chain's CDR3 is CATGEGRGLNTGELFF. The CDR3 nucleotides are TGTGCCACAGGCGAGGGTCGGGGACTGAACACCGGGGAGCTGTTTTTT.

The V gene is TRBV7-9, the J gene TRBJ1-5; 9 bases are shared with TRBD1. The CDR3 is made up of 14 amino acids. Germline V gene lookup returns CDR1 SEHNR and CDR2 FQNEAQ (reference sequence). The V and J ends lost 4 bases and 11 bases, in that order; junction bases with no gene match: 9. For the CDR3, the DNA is TGTGCCAGCAGCTCGACAGGGGGGGCCGTGACCCAGCATTTT. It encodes CASSSTGGAVTQHF.

CDR3 sequence (DNA): TGTGCCAGCTCCGGGACAGGGGGCTTTCAGCCCCAGCATTTT. Translated: CASSGTGGFQPQHF. The chain joins TRBV25-1 to TRBJ1-5; TRBD1 agrees at 12 bases. Germline V lookup: CDR1 MGHDK, CDR2 SYGVNS. This CDR3 has 14 residues. V was clipped by 8 bases and J by 6 bases; unmatched bases: 5.

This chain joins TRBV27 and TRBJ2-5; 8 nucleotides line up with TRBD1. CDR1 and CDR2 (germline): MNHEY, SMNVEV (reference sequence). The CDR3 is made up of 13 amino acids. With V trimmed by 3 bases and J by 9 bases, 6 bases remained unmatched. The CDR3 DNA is TGTGCCAGCAGTTTTGGACAGGGAAAAGCCCAGTACTTC. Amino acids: CASSFGQGKAQYF.

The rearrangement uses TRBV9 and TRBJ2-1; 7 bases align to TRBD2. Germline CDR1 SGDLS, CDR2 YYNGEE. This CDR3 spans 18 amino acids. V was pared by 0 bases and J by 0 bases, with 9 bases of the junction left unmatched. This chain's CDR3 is CASSVVSHGRYSYNEQFF. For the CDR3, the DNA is TGTGCCAGCAGCGTAGTTTCTCACGGGAGGTACTCCTACAATGAGCAGTTCTTC.

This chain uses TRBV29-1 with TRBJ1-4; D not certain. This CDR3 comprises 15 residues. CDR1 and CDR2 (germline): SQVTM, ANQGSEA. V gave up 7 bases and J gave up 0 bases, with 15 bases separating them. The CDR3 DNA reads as TGCAGCGCCGCCCCACAGTCTTCAACTAATGAAAAACTGTTTTTT. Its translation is CSAAPQSSTNEKLFF.

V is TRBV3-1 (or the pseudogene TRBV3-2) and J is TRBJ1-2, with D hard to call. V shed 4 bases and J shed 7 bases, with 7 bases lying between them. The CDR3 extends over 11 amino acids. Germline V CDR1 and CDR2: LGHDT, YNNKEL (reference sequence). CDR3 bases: TGTGCCAGCAGCCGCTTGAGTGGCTACACCTTC. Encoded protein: CASSRLSGYTF.

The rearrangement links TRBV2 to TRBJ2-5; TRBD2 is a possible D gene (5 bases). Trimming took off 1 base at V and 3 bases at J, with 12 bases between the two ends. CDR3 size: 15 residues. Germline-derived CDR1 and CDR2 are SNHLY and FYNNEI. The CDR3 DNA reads TGTGCCAGCAGTGAAGTGAGGGTCTCTGAAGAGACCCAGTACTTC. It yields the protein CASSEVRVSEETQYF.

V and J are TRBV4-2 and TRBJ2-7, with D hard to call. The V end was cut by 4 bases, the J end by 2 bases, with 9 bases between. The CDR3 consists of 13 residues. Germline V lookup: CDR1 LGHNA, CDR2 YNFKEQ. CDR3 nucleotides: TGTGCCAGCAGCCCCCGCGTGACCTACGAGCAGTACTTC. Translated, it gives CASSPRVTYEQYF.

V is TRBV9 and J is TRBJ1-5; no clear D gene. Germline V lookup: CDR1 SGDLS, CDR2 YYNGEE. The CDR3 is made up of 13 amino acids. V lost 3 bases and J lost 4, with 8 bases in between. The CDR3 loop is CASSASSNQPQHF. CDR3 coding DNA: TGTGCCAGCAGCGCCAGTTCGAATCAGCCCCAGCATTTT.

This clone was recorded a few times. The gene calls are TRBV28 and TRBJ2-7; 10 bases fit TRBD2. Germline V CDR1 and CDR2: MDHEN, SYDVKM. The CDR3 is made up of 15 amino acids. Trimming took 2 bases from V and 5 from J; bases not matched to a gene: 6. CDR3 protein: CASSLRLAGIHEQYF. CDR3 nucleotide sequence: TGTGCCAGCAGTTTACGACTAGCGGGTATCCACGAGCAGTACTTC.

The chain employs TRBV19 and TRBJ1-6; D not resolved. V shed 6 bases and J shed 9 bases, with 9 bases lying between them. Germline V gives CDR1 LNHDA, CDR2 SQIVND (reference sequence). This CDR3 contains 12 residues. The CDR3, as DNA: TGTGCCAGTAGCACGGGTGTTTCACCCCTCCACTTT. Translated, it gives CASSTGVSPLHF. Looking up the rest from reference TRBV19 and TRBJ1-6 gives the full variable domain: DGGITQSPKYLFRKEGQNVTLSCEQNLNHDAMYWYRQDPGQGLRLIYYSQIVNDFQKGDIAEGYSVSREKKESFPLTVTSAQKNPTAFYLCASSTGVSPLHFGNGTRLTVT.

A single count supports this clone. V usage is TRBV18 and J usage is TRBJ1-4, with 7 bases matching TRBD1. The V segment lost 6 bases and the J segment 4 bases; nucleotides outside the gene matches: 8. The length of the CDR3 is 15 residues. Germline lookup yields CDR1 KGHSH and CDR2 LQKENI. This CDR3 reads CASSPTGVINEKLFF. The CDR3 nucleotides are TGTGCCAGCTCCCCAACAGGGGTGATTAATGAAAAACTGTTTTTT.

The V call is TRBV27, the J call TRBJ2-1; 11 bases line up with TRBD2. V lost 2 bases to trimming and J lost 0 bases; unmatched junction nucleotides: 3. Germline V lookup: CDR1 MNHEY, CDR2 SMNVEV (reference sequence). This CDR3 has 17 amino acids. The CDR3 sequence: CASSLRTSGYSYNEQFF. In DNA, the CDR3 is TGTGCCAGCAGTTTACGGACTAGCGGGTACTCCTACAATGAGCAGTTCTTC.

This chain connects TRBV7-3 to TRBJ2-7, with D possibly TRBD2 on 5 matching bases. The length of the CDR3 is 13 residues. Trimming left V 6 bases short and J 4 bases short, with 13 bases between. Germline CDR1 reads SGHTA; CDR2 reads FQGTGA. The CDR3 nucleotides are TGTGCCAGCAGGTCCGTCGGGGTATACGAGCAGTACTTC. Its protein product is CASRSVGVYEQYF.

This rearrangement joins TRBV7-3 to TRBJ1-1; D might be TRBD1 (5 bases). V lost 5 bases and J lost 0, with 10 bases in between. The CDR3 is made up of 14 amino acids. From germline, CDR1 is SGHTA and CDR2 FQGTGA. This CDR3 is CASSLKGVNTEAFF. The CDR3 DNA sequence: TGTGCCAGCAGCCTAAAAGGGGTGAACACTGAAGCTTTCTTT.